The 24 T cell receptor beta chains listed next were all sequenced from one sample in a study of T cells in localized non-small cell lung cancer. Generated by immunoSEQ multiplex PCR, the TCRdb table keeps only in-frame clones and is missing some. The sample carries fewer than 90,000 clones, approximately 85% recorded once. Sample: peripheral blood, taken before any cancer treatment. Every receptor here comes from a man between 40 and 69 years old with stage I lung adenocarcinoma.

The J gene is TRBJ1-2, the V gene TRBV5-6; maybe TRBD1 (6 bases). This CDR3 region has 14 residues. Germline CDR1 reads SGHDT; CDR2 reads YYEEEE. V lost 1 base and J 4 bases, leaving 11 bases between the germline ends. The CDR3 region has the DNA TGTGCCAGCAGCTTGCAGGGGCTAAGCTATGGCTACACCTTC. It codes for CASSLQGLSYGYTF. Together with reference TRBV5-6 and TRBJ1-2, the CDR3 gives the full variable domain: DAGVTQSPTHLIKTRGQQVTLRCSPKSGHDTVSWYQQALGQGPQFIFQYYEEEERQRGNFPDRFSGHQFPNYSSELNVNALLLGDSALYLCASSLQGLSYGYTFGSGTRLTVV.

The V call is TRBV27, the J call TRBJ2-7; 10 bases are shared with TRBD2. The CDR3 totals 17 residues. Per the germline V gene, CDR1 is MNHEY and CDR2 is SMNVEV (reference sequence). Losses at the gene ends were 1 base for V and 6 bases for J; bases not matched to a gene: 12. Here the CDR3 reads CASSLLAQREGPSEQYF. For the CDR3, the DNA is TGTGCCAGCAGTTTATTAGCCCAGCGGGAGGGCCCCTCCGAGCAGTACTTC.

The rearrangement joins TRBV5-6 to TRBJ2-7, with unresolved D. The CDR3 consists of 18 residues. Germline CDR1 and CDR2: SGHDT and YYEEEE. The germline V and J ends were trimmed by 2 bases and 1 base, with 22 bases remaining between them. The CDR3 spells CASSFNPLATIGSYEQYF. The CDR3 DNA is TGTGCCAGCAGCTTCAATCCCTTAGCCACTATAGGGTCCTACGAGCAGTACTTC.

This sequence joins TRBV15 and TRBJ1-4, with 10 bases matching TRBD1. Germline trimming cut 5 bases from V and 0 bases from J; bases unmatched to any gene: 3. Per germline, CDR1 LNHNV and CDR2 YYDKDF (reference sequence). This CDR3 contains 16 residues. CDR3 region: CATSVGQGATNEKLFF. CDR3 nucleotides: TGTGCCACCAGCGTAGGACAGGGGGCAACTAATGAAAAACTGTTTTTT.

J is TRBJ2-5 and V is TRBV12-5, with 9 bases identical to TRBD1. Per germline, CDR1 LGHNT and CDR2 FRNRAP. The CDR3 runs to 14 residues. The V and J ends lost 8 bases and 5 bases, in that order; junction bases with no gene match: 9. CDR3 in amino acids: CASSKGTGWETQYF. DNA for the CDR3: TGTGCTAGTAGTAAAGGGACAGGGTGGGAGACCCAGTACTTC.

The V call is TRBV27, the J call TRBJ2-3, with 9 bases lining up with TRBD2. CDR3 size: 15 residues. Per the germline V gene, CDR1 is MNHEY and CDR2 is SMNVEV (reference sequence). With 5 bases clipped from V and 2 bases from J, the junction kept 5 bases outside the gene matches. The CDR3 region has the DNA TGTGCCAGCAGTACTCTAGCGGGGAACACAGATACGCAGTATTTT. Its translation: CASSTLAGNTDTQYF.

The chain employs TRBV4-1 and TRBJ2-5, with 10 bases that match TRBD2. J gave up 5 bases and V 1 base, and 7 bases lay outside the gene matches. The CDR3 totals 16 residues. Germline CDR1 and CDR2: MGHRA and YSYEKL. CDR3 DNA sequence: TGCGCCAGCAGCCAAGGAAGCGGGAGGGCCGCGGAGACCCAGTACTTC. Translating it yields CASSQGSGRAAETQYF.

This rearrangement joins TRBV4-1 to TRBJ1-1, with unresolved D. Germline V gene sequence: CDR1 MGHRA, CDR2 YSYEKL. V was clipped by 6 bases and J by 4 bases, with 12 bases between them. The length of the CDR3 is 13 residues. CDR3 coding DNA: TGCGCCAGCAGGGGCGAGGTTGGCACTGAAGCTTTCTTT. This gives the protein CASRGEVGTEAFF.

This clone appeared a few times. The chain joins TRBV27 to TRBJ1-2; D uncertain. The CDR3 covers 12 residues. Trimming shortened V by 6 bases and J by 8 bases, and 13 bases separated the two germline ends. In germline, CDR1 is MNHEY, CDR2 SMNVEV (reference sequence). In nucleotides, the CDR3 is TGTGCCAGCAGGCCCTCCGGTGGGGGCTACACCTTC. Its translation is CASRPSGGGYTF.

This chain links TRBV7-2 with TRBJ1-1; 7 positions agree with TRBD1. Trimming at V came to 3 bases and at J to 6 bases, leaving 7 bases not matched to a gene. The CDR3 consists of 14 residues. Per the germline V gene, CDR1 is SGHTA and CDR2 is FQGNSA. The CDR3 DNA is TGTGCCAGCAGCTTCAACCGGGACAGCCCTGAAGCTTTCTTT. It codes for CASSFNRDSPEAFF.

The V and J genes are TRBV28 and TRBJ2-7; 8 bases are shared with TRBD2. The CDR3 contains 16 residues. Germline CDR1 is MDHEN and CDR2 is SYDVKM. After removal of 5 bases from V and 0 bases from J, the junction contained 9 bases not matched to a gene. The CDR3 DNA sequence: TGTGCCAGCAGTCCACGGACTAGCTTTTACTCCTACGAGCAGTACTTC. Protein: CASSPRTSFYSYEQYF.

The V call is TRBV7-8, the J call TRBJ1-2; D ambiguous. The V gene lost 3 bases and the J gene lost 1 base, with 6 bases spanning the gap. The CDR3 runs to 13 residues. The germline V gene encodes CDR1 SGHVS and CDR2 FQNEAQ. The CDR3 loop is CASSFGGNYGYTF. The CDR3 DNA reads TGTGCCAGCAGCTTCGGCGGTAACTATGGCTACACCTTC.

The chain joins TRBV10-2 to TRBJ1-1, with TRBD1 matching 7 bases. After removal of 6 bases from V and 5 bases from J, the junction contained 6 bases not matched to a gene. This CDR3 spans 13 amino acids. CDR1 and CDR2 from the germline V gene are WSHSY and SAAADI. CDR3 nucleotides: TGCGCCAGCAGCCCCACAGGGGTGACTGAAGCTTTCTTT. Protein product: CASSPTGVTEAFF.

J is TRBJ2-1 and V is TRBV28; TRBD2 agrees at 8 bases. CDR3 length equals 15 residues. V dropped 5 bases and J dropped 2; count of bases not matched to a gene: 5. Germline CDR1 MDHEN, CDR2 SYDVKM. Here the CDR3 reads CASSLGGGAYNEQFF. CDR3 nucleotides: TGTGCCAGCAGTCTCGGGGGGGGCGCCTACAATGAGCAGTTCTTC. Full variable domain (outside the CDR3, taken from reference TRBV28 and TRBJ2-1): DVKVTQSSRYLVKRTGEKVFLECVQDMDHENMFWYRQDPGLGLRLIYFSYDVKMKEKGDIPEGYSVSREKKERFSLILESASTNQTSMYLCASSLGGGAYNEQFFGPGTRLTVL.

This clone was seen a handful of times. The V gene is TRBV12-5, the J gene TRBJ1-4; D gene uncertain. The CDR3 runs to 14 residues. The germline gives CDR1 LGHNT, CDR2 FRNRAP. Trimming cost V 7 bases and J 1 base, with 10 bases left between them. CDR3 loop: CASVGSVTNEKLFF. In DNA form, the CDR3 reads TGTGCTAGTGTTGGCAGCGTAACTAATGAAAAACTGTTTTTT.

V usage is TRBV7-2 and J usage is TRBJ1-2, with a tentative D call TRBD1 (5 bases). The V gene's germline CDR1 is SGHTA and CDR2 FQGNSA. Trimming shortened V by 3 bases and J by 8 bases, and 16 bases separated the two germline ends. This CDR3 is 14 amino acids long. The CDR3 nucleotides are TGTGCCAGCAGCTTTGGGACGGCCGTATACGGCTACACCTTC. Its translation: CASSFGTAVYGYTF.

The V call is TRBV11-2, the J call TRBJ2-5; 8 nucleotides align to TRBD2. V lost 5 bases to trimming and J lost 6 bases; unmatched junction nucleotides: 11. CDR3 length: 15 amino acids. The germline V gene has CDR1 SGHAT and CDR2 FQNNGV. The CDR3 DNA reads as TGTGCCAGCAGCGGAAGCGGGGGCCCCGGGCAGACCCAGTACTTC. Translated: CASSGSGGPGQTQYF.

The rearrangement uses TRBV5-1 and TRBJ2-1, with 9 bases aligning to TRBD2. The germline V gene has CDR1 SGHRS and CDR2 YFSETQ. The CDR3 has 15 amino acids. With 1 base clipped from V and 7 bases from J, the junction kept 6 bases outside the gene matches. The CDR3 protein is CASSLIAGGPNEQFF. In nucleotides, the CDR3 is TGCGCCAGCAGCTTGATCGCGGGAGGGCCTAATGAGCAGTTCTTC. Full variable domain (remainder filled in from reference TRBV5-1 and TRBJ2-1): KAGVTQTPRYLIKTRGQQVTLSCSPISGHRSVSWYQQTPGQGLQFLFEYFSETQRNKGNFPGRFSGRQFSNSRSEMNVSTLELGDSALYLCASSLIAGGPNEQFFGPGTRLTVL.

The table lists this clone with a few counts. The gene calls are TRBV6-5 and TRBJ1-6; the D is unclear. Germline assignment: CDR1 MNHEY and CDR2 SVGAGI. V lost 8 bases, J lost 11 bases, and 16 bases lay in between. The CDR3 is made up of 13 amino acids. The CDR3 here is CASSVTFDAPLHF. The CDR3 DNA sequence: TGTGCCAGCTCTGTAACTTTCGACGCACCCCTCCACTTT.

This clone was detected a few times. This chain connects TRBV7-3 to TRBJ2-1; D assignment may be TRBD1 or TRBD2 (5 bases each). Trimming removed 5 bases at V and 5 bases at J, with 10 bases between. Per the germline V gene, CDR1 is SGHTA and CDR2 is FQGTGA. The length of the CDR3 is 13 residues. The CDR3 DNA sequence: TGTGCCAGCAGCCTGGGACCCGACAATGAGCAGTTCTTC. Protein sequence: CASSLGPDNEQFF.

The chain joins TRBV18 to TRBJ1-1, with a possible D match to TRBD1 (5 bases). CDR3 length equals 13 residues. Trimming removed 2 bases at V and 6 bases at J, with 10 bases between. Germline V lookup: CDR1 KGHSH, CDR2 LQKENI. This chain's CDR3 is CASSPDDRAEAFF. CDR3 coding DNA: TGTGCCAGCTCACCAGACGACAGAGCTGAAGCTTTCTTT.

This chain joins TRBV28 and TRBJ2-3; 7 nucleotides match TRBD2. Unmatched junction bases numbered 3, after V lost 6 bases and J lost 6 bases. CDR1 and CDR2 from the germline V gene are MDHEN and SYDVKM. CDR3 length equals 12 residues. The CDR3 protein is CASRTSVDTQYF. The DNA for the CDR3 is TGTGCCAGCAGAACTAGCGTGGATACGCAGTATTTT.

The CDR3 here is CASSLGGEQYF. CDR3 nucleotide sequence: TGCGCCAGCAGCTTGGGGGGCGAGCAGTACTTC. The rearrangement uses TRBV5-1 and TRBJ2-7; D is uncertain. Per the germline V gene, CDR1 is SGHRS and CDR2 is YFSETQ. There are 11 residues in the CDR3. V dropped 0 bases and J dropped 6 bases, with 4 bases sitting between them.

This clone came up a few times. The chain links TRBV6-6 to TRBJ1-5, with unresolved D. V was shortened by 5 bases and J by 5 bases, with 7 bases between the two germline ends. Germline lookup yields CDR1 MNHNY and CDR2 SVGAGI (reference sequence). The CDR3 contains 12 residues. The CDR3 sequence: CASSESDQPQHF. The DNA of the CDR3 is TGTGCCAGCAGTGAGTCCGATCAGCCCCAGCATTTT.